These 20 T cell receptor beta chains share one sample of origin, sequenced in a study of cytomegalovirus exposure and HLA in healthy donors. 13 Jbeta primers and 60 Vbeta primers were used for the PCR. TCRdb's copy holds only in-frame clones and misses some; the assay was immunoSEQ multiplex PCR. The sample comprises roughly 200,000 clones, more than 60% of which are singletons, and 2.5% to 3% rests with the top ten. The source material was PBMCs. Receptors were obtained from a woman aged 55-70 years in good health and CMV-seropositive.

The chain joins TRBV14 to TRBJ2-3; 8 nucleotides line up with TRBD2. There are 15 residues in the CDR3. After removal of 6 bases from V and 3 bases from J, the junction contained 8 bases not matched to a gene. CDR1 and CDR2 (germline): SGHDN, FVKESK. CDR3 sequence (DNA): TGTGCCAGCAGGGAGAGCGGGAGAAGGACAGATACGCAGTATTTT. This gives the protein CASRESGRRTDTQYF.

The genes are TRBV5-1 and TRBJ1-4, with 7 bases identical to TRBD1. Germline CDR1 SGHRS, CDR2 YFSETQ. J was trimmed by 7 bases and V by 5 bases; bases with no gene match: 8. The CDR3 length is 14 residues. CDR3 nucleotides: TGCGCCAGCAGTCCAGGGGGTATGCGTGAAAAACTGTTTTTT. Amino acid sequence: CASSPGGMREKLFF.

There are a few counts of this clone. The J gene is TRBJ1-2, the V gene TRBV19; D possibly corresponds to TRBD1 (5 bases). V gave up 6 bases and J gave up 6 bases, with 20 bases separating them. The CDR3 sequence is 15 residues long. Germline values: CDR1 LNHDA, CDR2 SQIVND (reference sequence). CDR3 sequence reads: CASRSTAGQIDGYTF. For the CDR3, the DNA is TGTGCCAGTAGGTCGACAGCGGGGCAGATTGATGGCTACACCTTC.

V usage is TRBV11-1 and J usage is TRBJ1-1, with D possibly TRBD1 on 5 matching bases. Germline V gene lookup returns CDR1 SGHAT and CDR2 FQDESV (reference sequence). This CDR3 is built from 16 residues. V gave up 4 bases and J gave up 3 bases, with 18 bases separating them. CDR3 sequence (DNA): TGTGCCAGCAGCTCCCCTCGGGGGGGAGGTTACACTGAAGCTTTCTTT. Its protein product is CASSSPRGGGYTEAFF.

This CDR3 is CASSPLGGLQGEQYF. DNA for the CDR3: TGTGCCAGCAGTCCCTTGGGGGGGCTCCAGGGGGAGCAGTACTTC. The rearrangement uses TRBV27 and TRBJ2-7, with D perhaps TRBD2 (7 bases). CDR3 length equals 15 residues. V lost 5 bases and J lost 7, with 21 bases in between. CDR1 MNHEY and CDR2 SMNVEV come from the germline V gene (reference sequence).

The chain carries TRBV7-9 and TRBJ2-7; 8 nucleotides agree with TRBD2. V was pared by 3 bases and J by 5 bases, with 3 bases of the junction left unmatched. Germline assignment: CDR1 SEHNR and CDR2 FQNEAQ (reference sequence). CDR3 length equals 13 residues. The CDR3 spells CASSLVSGNEQYF. In nucleotides, the CDR3 is TGTGCCAGCAGCTTGGTTAGCGGGAACGAGCAGTACTTC.

The V and J genes are TRBV21-1 and TRBJ2-7; no check of the table's D call, TRBD2, against the DNA was made. TRBV21-1 is noted as a pseudogene. This CDR3 spans 14 amino acids. In DNA, the CDR3 is TGTGCCAGCAGCACTAATCGGGGTACCTACGAGCAGTACTTC. Residues: CASSTNRGTYEQYF.

This chain connects TRBV6-5 to TRBJ2-2; TRBD2 matches at 10 bases. Germline V gene lookup returns CDR1 MNHEY and CDR2 SVGAGI. CDR3 length: 15 amino acids. J lost 11 bases, V lost 0 bases, and 6 bases had no gene match. The CDR3 reads CASSYSSGGPSELFF. The CDR3 DNA follows: TGTGCCAGCAGTTACTCTAGCGGGGGGCCATCAGAGCTGTTTTTT.

The CDR3 protein is CASSAAPRAYEQYF. In nucleotides, the CDR3 is TGTGCCAGCAGCGCTGCCCCCCGGGCCTACGAGCAGTACTTC. This chain joins TRBV7-6 and TRBJ2-7; D not resolved. Germline CDR1 is SGHVS and CDR2 is FNYEAQ. This CDR3 is built from 14 residues. V lost 5 bases and J lost 2, with 13 bases in between.

A single count supports this clone. The chain links TRBV7-3 to TRBJ2-2; no reliable D call. V gave up 3 bases and J gave up 4 bases, with 9 bases separating them. This CDR3 has 14 residues. Germline assignment: CDR1 SGHTA and CDR2 FQGTGA. CDR3: CASSLSGGTGELFF. The CDR3 bases are TGTGCCAGCAGCTTGTCGGGTGGCACCGGGGAGCTGTTTTTT.

This rearrangement joins TRBV10-1 to TRBJ1-1; D unresolved. This CDR3 is built from 15 residues. The germline gives CDR1 WNHNN, CDR2 SYGVQD (reference sequence). V shed 7 bases and J shed 1 base, with 16 bases lying between them. The CDR3 DNA reads TGCGCCAGCACTTCTTCGAGGGTACGGAACACTGAAGCTTTCTTT. Its translation is CASTSSRVRNTEAFF.

This chain uses TRBV5-5 with TRBJ1-6; a possible D gene is TRBD1 (5 bases). Trimming left V 4 bases short and J 13 bases short, with 15 bases between. This CDR3 comprises 13 residues. Germline CDR1 SGHKS, CDR2 YYEKEE (reference sequence). The CDR3 DNA sequence: TGTGCCAGCAGCACGATGGACAAAAATCCCCTCCACTTT. It translates to CASSTMDKNPLHF.

J is TRBJ2-4 and V is TRBV5-1, with a weak D call TRBD1 (5 bases). CDR3 size: 13 residues. Germline assignment: CDR1 SGHRS and CDR2 YFSETQ. V was clipped by 4 bases and J by 7 bases, with 12 bases between them. CDR3 amino acids: CASSVQGNNIQYF. CDR3 sequence (DNA): TGCGCCAGCAGCGTTCAGGGTAACAACATTCAGTACTTC.

The chain uses TRBV28 and TRBJ2-5; 10 nucleotides agree with TRBD2. The junction had 5 bases not matched to a gene; V was cut back by 2 bases and J by 2 bases. This CDR3 spans 16 amino acids. The V gene's germline CDR1 is MDHEN and CDR2 SYDVKM. CDR3: CASSLHSGGPQETQYF. CDR3 DNA sequence: TGTGCCAGCAGTTTACATAGCGGGGGGCCTCAAGAGACCCAGTACTTC.

This chain connects TRBV11-3 to TRBJ2-2; 12 nucleotides match TRBD1. The CDR3 has 15 residues. Germline CDR1 SGHNT, CDR2 YENEEA. V trimming: 5 bases; J trimming: 6 bases; junction bases outside the gene matches: 4. Here the CDR3 reads CASSNRDRGPGELFF. In DNA, the CDR3 is TGTGCCAGCAGCAACCGGGACAGGGGGCCCGGGGAGCTGTTTTTT.

The CDR3 DNA sequence: TGTGCCTGGAGTCACCCCTTAGCGGGAGGGCCAAAGAATGAGCAGTTCTTC. It codes for CAWSHPLAGGPKNEQFF. The V call is TRBV30, the J call TRBJ2-1; 11 nucleotides agree with TRBD2. CDR1 GTSNPN and CDR2 SVGIG come from the germline V gene (reference sequence). V trimming: 2 bases; J trimming: 7 bases; junction bases outside the gene matches: 13. This CDR3 has 17 amino acids.

The chain has TRBV5-1 and TRBJ1-2; possibly TRBD1 for D (6 bases). Germline V CDR1 and CDR2: SGHRS, YFSETQ. Between the trimmed V and J ends, which lost 2 bases and 0 bases, there was a span of 14 bases. CDR3 size: 16 residues. DNA for the CDR3: TGCGCCAGCAGCTTCAACAGGGTGGAAGCTAACTATGGCTACACCTTC. It translates to CASSFNRVEANYGYTF.

This clone appeared a single time. This chain links TRBV4-3 with TRBJ1-5; 9 nucleotides line up with TRBD1. The CDR3 loop spans 15 amino acids. The germline V gene has CDR1 LGHNA and CDR2 YSLEER. V was clipped by 6 bases and J by 1 base; unmatched bases: 4. CDR3 loop: CASSRDRVSNQPQHF. The CDR3 DNA sequence: TGCGCCAGCAGTCGGGACAGGGTAAGCAATCAGCCCCAGCATTTT.

The CDR3 DNA is TGTGCCAGCAGTTTTATTTTATACACTGAAGCTTTCTTT. Translated, it gives CASSFILYTEAFF. The rearrangement uses TRBV28 and TRBJ1-1; D gene uncertain. The V gene lost 3 bases and the J gene lost 3 bases, with 8 bases spanning the gap. The CDR3 loop spans 13 amino acids. Germline V gene lookup returns CDR1 MDHEN and CDR2 SYDVKM.

The CDR3 reads CAWSVWLAGPSYEQYF. Written as DNA, the CDR3 is TGTGCCTGGAGTGTTTGGCTAGCGGGACCTTCCTACGAGCAGTACTTC. The V and J genes are TRBV30 and TRBJ2-7; TRBD2 matches 9 bases. The V gene's germline CDR1 is GTSNPN and CDR2 SVGIG (reference sequence). V lost 0 bases to trimming and J lost 1 base; unmatched junction nucleotides: 7. The CDR3 loop spans 16 amino acids. Full variable domain (rest looked up from reference TRBV30 and TRBJ2-7): SQTIHQWPATLVQPVGSPLSLECTVEGTSNPNLYWYRQAAGRGLQLLFYSVGIGQISSEVPQNLSASRPQDRQFILSSKKLLLSDSGFYLCAWSVWLAGPSYEQYFGPGTRLTVT.